These T cell receptor beta chains were read from a single sample in a study of CD8+ T cells in alopecia areata. Profiling relied on immunoSEQ multiplex PCR, and the TCRdb table lists in-frame clones only, not all of them. The sample has about 190,000 clones; about three fifths are singletons. Sequences were derived from CD4+ T cells sorted from blood, sampled at week 24, from a patient treated with tofacitinib. These receptors all come from a human donor with alopecia areata. Each CDR3 is given with its conserved first and last residue. D genes are given only for firm matches.

>TRBV29-1|.
CSVERGLYGYTF
>TRBV5-1|.
CASSLMGVGTNYGYTF
>TRBV6-5|.
CASTGGQNQPQHF
>TRBV10-3|TRBD2
CAISESTSRETQYF
>TRBV7-9|TRBD1
CASSMTGVTDTQYF
>TRBV4-3|.
CASSQDSLVTEAFF
>TRBV29-1|.
CSVKTTDSGNTEAFF
>TRBV30|.
CAWAGGPQETQYF
>TRBV5-1|.
CASSPGDIDYGYTF
>TRBV29-1|TRBD1
CSVPLTGAETQYF
>TRBV2|TRBD1
CAITDRGPDGYTF
>TRBV30|.
CAWGWTSGYTF
>TRBV11-2|.
CASSANGEIGSHEQFF
>TRBV29-1|TRBD1
CSAPGTGVRGDTQYF
>TRBV6-5|.
CATRQWPSGGNEQFF
>TRBV9|TRBD2
CASSVTGYGRVSYEQYF
>TRBV30|.
CAWDDRTSEAFF
>TRBV19|.
CASSIGRQSYGYTF
>TRBV2|.
CASSEVVRDSPLHF
>TRBV5-1|.
CASSLAEGQGAYEQYF
>TRBV5-4|TRBD2
CASSLSGGSTDTQYF
>TRBV30|.
CAFDPIQGSEQYF